These T cell receptor beta chains were read from a single sample in a study of human T cells and chemical hapten exposure. TCRdb fed the RACE reads into MiXCR, producing one record per CDR3 protein. This sample yields about 170,000 distinct CDR3 sequences, of which roughly 26% are seen a single time; 2% to 2.5% belongs to the top ten. Material: whole blood, obtained in connection with sensitization to the hapten diphenylcyclopropenone (DPC). These receptors were taken from a woman younger than 30 with alopecia areata. Some clones in this sample may be carry-over from other donors' samples. Each CDR3 is given with its conserved first and last residue.

V,J,CDR3
TRBV24-1,TRBJ2-3,CATSGDRSTDTQYF
TRBV20-1,TRBJ2-1,CSADSTLNEQFF
TRBV20-1,TRBJ2-3,CSASLQISTDTQYF
TRBV5-1,TRBJ2-1,CASSVAPDEQFF
TRBV14,TRBJ2-4,CASSQSGPGGRAKNIQYF
TRBV20-1,TRBJ1-5,CSAEWVEGQPQHF
TRBV10-3,TRBJ1-6,CAISAGTGDSPLHF
TRBV5-1,TRBJ2-3,CASRSVSGTSTDTQYF
TRBV29-1,TRBJ2-3,CSVRSGKSTDTQYF
TRBV29-1,TRBJ2-1,CSVEYSGEIYNEQFF
TRBV10-2,TRBJ1-2,CASSERAGRGYGYTF
TRBV27,TRBJ1-5,CASSLVGGVSNQPQHF
TRBV6-6,TRBJ1-6,CASSYSRAPSNSPLHF
TRBV15,TRBJ2-1,CATSREGQGGNEQFF
TRBV27,TRBJ2-7,CASSTNPNTREQYF
TRBV4-1,TRBJ1-5,CASSLGGYSNQPQHF
TRBV4-3,TRBJ1-1,CASSQDFLQPNTEAFF
TRBV9,TRBJ2-1,CASSPTGTSGADEQFF
TRBV20-1,TRBJ1-2,CSAPLRGRWRDYGYTF
TRBV5-1,TRBJ2-5,CASSLDRGFQETQYF
TRBV5-1,TRBJ2-2,CASTQGANTGELFF
TRBV13,TRBJ1-1,CASSLGTPPLRAFF
TRBV11-2,TRBJ2-3,CASSPNYDTQYF
TRBV29-1,TRBJ2-1,CSVEWGRVHYNEQFF
TRBV29-1,TRBJ1-4,CSVASGDEKLFF
TRBV3-1,TRBJ2-2,CASSHGLPGELFF
TRBV29-1,TRBJ2-2,CSALQRELFF
TRBV30,TRBJ2-1,CAWSRTSASNEQFF
TRBV10-3,TRBJ2-1,CAISEFNNEQFF
TRBV20-1,TRBJ2-3,CSARAAGGVSTDTQYF
TRBV6-5,TRBJ1-1,CASSYEIPGTVNTEAFF
TRBV4-1,TRBJ2-3,CASSQRGFPDTQYF
TRBV29-1,TRBJ1-3,CSVDGGADTIYF
TRBV6-5,TRBJ2-2,CASAPGHNTGELFF
TRBV7-8,TRBJ2-7,CASSPWGRDEQYF
TRBV7-9,TRBJ1-5,CASSPVGEGTNQPQHF
TRBV4-2,TRBJ1-1,CASSQAGTVYTEAFF
TRBV20-1,TRBJ2-1,CSASPWGSGSNGQFF
TRBV20-1,TRBJ1-1,CSASSQGLNTEAFF
TRBV7-9,TRBJ1-6,CASRSAPGADSSSPLHF
TRBV2,TRBJ2-1,CASRGQRSYNEQFF
TRBV7-8,TRBJ2-1,CASSYNSEQFF
TRBV20-1,TRBJ1-4,CSGARANEKLFF
TRBV29-1,TRBJ2-7,CSVGSGGSSYEQYF
TRBV7-8,TRBJ2-7,CASSLATGYEQYF
TRBV4-1,TRBJ2-1,CASSQAANEQFF
TRBV24-1,TRBJ1-1,CATSGLRDTEAFF
TRBV4-3,TRBJ2-5,CASSHDRIRETQYF
TRBV6-1,TRBJ2-7,CASSYGTFYEQYF
TRBV4-2,TRBJ1-5,CASSQDGIESGPQHF
TRBV5-1,TRBJ1-2,CASSLEGIDGYTF
TRBV28,TRBJ2-3,CASTAPGGTDTQYF
TRBV5-5,TRBJ1-1,CASSQRTGNEAFF
TRBV6-2/TRBV6-3,TRBJ2-3,CATRRSPGGTDTQYF
TRBV4-1,TRBJ1-5,CASSWGFNQPQHF